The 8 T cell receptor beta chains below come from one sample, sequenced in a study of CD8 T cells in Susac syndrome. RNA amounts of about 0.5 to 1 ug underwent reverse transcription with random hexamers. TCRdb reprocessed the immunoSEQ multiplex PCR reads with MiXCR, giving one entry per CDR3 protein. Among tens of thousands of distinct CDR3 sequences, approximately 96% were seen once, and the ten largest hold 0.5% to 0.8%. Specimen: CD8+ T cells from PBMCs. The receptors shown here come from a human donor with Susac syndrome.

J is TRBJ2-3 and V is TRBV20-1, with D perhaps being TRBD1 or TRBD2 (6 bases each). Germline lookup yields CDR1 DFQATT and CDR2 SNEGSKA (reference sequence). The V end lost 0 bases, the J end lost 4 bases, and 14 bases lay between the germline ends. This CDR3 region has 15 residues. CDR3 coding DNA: TGCAGTGCTAGAGATCTAACGGGGGCCGCAGATACGCAGTATTTT. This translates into CSARDLTGAADTQYF.

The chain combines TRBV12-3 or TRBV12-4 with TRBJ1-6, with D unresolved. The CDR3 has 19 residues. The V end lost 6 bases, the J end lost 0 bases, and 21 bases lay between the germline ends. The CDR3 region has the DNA TGTGCCAGCAGGATGGACTCATGGTTACTAAGCTCCTATAATTCACCCCTCCACTTT. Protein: CASRMDSWLLSSYNSPLHF.

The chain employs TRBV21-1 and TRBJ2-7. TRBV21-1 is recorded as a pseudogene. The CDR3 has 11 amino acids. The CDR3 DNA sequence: TGTGCCAGCCACAATCGGCAGCTCTGGAACTTC. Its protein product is CASHNRQLWNF.

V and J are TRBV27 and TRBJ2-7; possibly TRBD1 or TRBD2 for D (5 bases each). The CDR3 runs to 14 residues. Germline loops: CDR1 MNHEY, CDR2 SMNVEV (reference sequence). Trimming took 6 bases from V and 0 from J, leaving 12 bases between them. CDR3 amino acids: CASRRDLLSYEQYF. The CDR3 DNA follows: TGTGCCAGCAGACGGGACCTGCTCTCCTACGAGCAGTACTTC.

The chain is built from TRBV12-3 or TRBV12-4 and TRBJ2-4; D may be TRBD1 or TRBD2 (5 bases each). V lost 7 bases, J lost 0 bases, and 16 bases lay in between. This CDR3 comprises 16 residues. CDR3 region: CASTPGRPLAKNIQYF. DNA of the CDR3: TGTGCCAGCACCCCGGGACGGCCCCTAGCCAAAAACATTCAGTACTTC.

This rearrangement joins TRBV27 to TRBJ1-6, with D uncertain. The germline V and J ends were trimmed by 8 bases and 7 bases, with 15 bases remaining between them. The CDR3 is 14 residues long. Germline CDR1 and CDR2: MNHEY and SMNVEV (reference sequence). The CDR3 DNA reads TGTGCCAGCGGCCGACATCTACCCAATTCACCCCTCCACTTT. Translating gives CASGRHLPNSPLHF.

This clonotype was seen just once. CDR3 loop: CASSGGTGVEQYF. CDR3 bases: TGTGCCAGCAGTGGAGGGACAGGGGTCGAGCAGTACTTC. The genes are TRBV6-5 and TRBJ2-7, with 10 bases lining up with TRBD1. Germline V gives CDR1 MNHEY, CDR2 SVGAGI. This CDR3 region has 13 residues. The V gene end was trimmed by 5 bases and the J gene end by 6 bases; junction bases not matched to a gene: 4.

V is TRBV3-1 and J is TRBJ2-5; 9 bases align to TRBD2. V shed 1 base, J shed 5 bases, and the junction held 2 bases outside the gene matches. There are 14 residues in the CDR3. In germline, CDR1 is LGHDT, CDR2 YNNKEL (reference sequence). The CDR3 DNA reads TGTGCCAGCAGCCAAGGGCGGGAGGGGGAGACCCAGTACTTC. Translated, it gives CASSQGREGETQYF.